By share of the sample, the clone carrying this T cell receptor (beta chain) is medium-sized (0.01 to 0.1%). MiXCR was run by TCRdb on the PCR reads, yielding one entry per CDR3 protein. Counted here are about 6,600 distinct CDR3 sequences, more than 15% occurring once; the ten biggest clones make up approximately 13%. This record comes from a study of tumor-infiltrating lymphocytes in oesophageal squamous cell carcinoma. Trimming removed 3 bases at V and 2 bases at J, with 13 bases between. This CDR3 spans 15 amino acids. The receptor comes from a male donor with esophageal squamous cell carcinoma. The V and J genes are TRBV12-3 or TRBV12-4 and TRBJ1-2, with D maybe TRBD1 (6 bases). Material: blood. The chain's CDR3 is CASSFDNTGNYGYTF. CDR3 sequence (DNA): TGTGCCAGCAGTTTTGATAACACAGGGAACTATGGCTACACCTTC.